These 30 T cell receptor beta chains came from one sample sequenced in a study of blood T cells in healthy people across ages. It was with a sample-barcoded 5' primer and a J-beta primer mix that a second PCR of roughly 7 to 12 cycles was run. TCRdb analysed the 5' RACE reads with MiXCR anew, one entry per CDR3 protein. The repertoire includes 780,000 or so distinct CDR3 sequences, about 55% of them detected once, and around 41% sits in the top ten. Sequencing was performed on blood. These receptors were taken from an elderly man in good health.

This clonotype came up once. The genes are TRBV2 and TRBJ2-5, with TRBD1 as a possible D gene (5 bases). Germline CDR1 is SNHLY and CDR2 is FYNNEI. V dropped 8 bases and J dropped 11 bases, with 15 bases sitting between them. This CDR3 is built from 11 residues. CDR3: CASQTANEQYF. The DNA for the CDR3 is TGTGCCAGCCAGACAGCCAATGAGCAGTACTTC.

The V call is TRBV29-1, the J call TRBJ2-3; TRBD2 agrees at 7 bases. Trimming removed 4 bases from V and 2 bases from J; junction bases left unmatched: 6. CDR3 length: 14 residues. Germline CDR1 is SQVTM and CDR2 is ANQGSEA. In nucleotides, the CDR3 is TGCAGCGTTGTAACGGGAGGAAACACAGATACGCAGTATTTT. It encodes CSVVTGGNTDTQYF.

A single count supports this clonotype. The V call is TRBV6-2 or TRBV6-3, the J call TRBJ1-2, with D possibly matching TRBD1 (5 bases). CDR3 length: 13 amino acids. V gave up 6 bases and J gave up 4 bases, with 12 bases separating them. The germline gives CDR1 MNHEY, CDR2 SVGEGT. The CDR3 sequence: CASRNGGGYGYTF. The CDR3 bases are TGTGCCAGCAGAAACGGCGGGGGCTATGGCTACACCTTC.

The chain joins TRBV20-1 to TRBJ2-5; 13 nucleotides agree with TRBD2. TRBJ2-7 explains the end of the DNA better; the J call may be wrong. Per germline, CDR1 DFQATT and CDR2 SNEGSKA (reference sequence). The CDR3 consists of 17 residues. CDR3 nucleotides: TGCAGTGCTAGAGATCTAACTAGCGGGAGGGCCATCTACGAGCAGTACTTC. Translation gives CSARDLTSGRAIYEQYF.

This chain connects TRBV10-2 to TRBJ2-7; TRBD2 might be the D (6 bases). This CDR3 comprises 14 residues. V was clipped by 8 bases and J by 2 bases, with 16 bases between them. Germline values: CDR1 WSHSY, CDR2 SAAADI. CDR3 sequence (DNA): TGCGCCAGCGCTGCGGGCGGGACCCCCTACGAGCAGTACTTC. Translated, it gives CASAAGGTPYEQYF.

The rearrangement uses TRBV24-1 and TRBJ2-1; 13 nucleotides line up with TRBD2. The J segment lost 8 bases and the V segment lost 6 bases, leaving 3 bases of the junction unmatched. From germline, CDR1 is KGHDR and CDR2 SFDVKD. The CDR3 has 14 amino acids. The CDR3 nucleotides are TGTGCCACCAGTAGGACTAGCGGGAGAGATGAGCAGTTCTTC. This sequence encodes CATSRTSGRDEQFF.

This clonotype was seen only once. The chain links TRBV20-1 to TRBJ2-1, with D perhaps TRBD1 or TRBD2 (6 bases each). Deletions cut 1 base from V and 4 bases from J, with 14 bases between. CDR3 length: 15 residues. Germline CDR1 reads DFQATT; CDR2 reads SNEGSKA (reference sequence). The CDR3 loop reads CSARGPGAGYNEQFF. For the CDR3, the DNA is TGCAGTGCTAGAGGCCCGGGGGCGGGATACAATGAGCAGTTCTTC.

This chain uses TRBV27 with TRBJ1-6; 9 bases agree with TRBD1. The germline V gene encodes CDR1 MNHEY and CDR2 SMNVEV (reference sequence). V shed 5 bases, J shed 12 bases, and the junction held 11 bases outside the gene matches. The CDR3 totals 15 residues. The CDR3 DNA reads TGTGCCAGCAGTCCAACCGGGACAGGGATACGACCCCTCCACTTT. Protein: CASSPTGTGIRPLHF.

This chain connects TRBV6-2 or TRBV6-3 to TRBJ2-3; 7 bases match TRBD2. J lost 1 base, V lost 7 bases, and 5 bases had no gene match. The CDR3 spans 14 residues. The germline V gene has CDR1 MNHEY and CDR2 SVGEGT. This chain's CDR3 is CASKSGDRTDTQYF. The DNA for the CDR3 is TGTGCCAGCAAAAGCGGGGACCGCACAGATACGCAGTATTTT.

J is TRBJ2-3 and V is TRBV7-9, with TRBD2 identical over 7 bases. V trimming: 2 bases; J trimming: 5 bases; junction bases outside the gene matches: 10. The CDR3 runs to 16 residues. Germline CDR1 reads SEHNR; CDR2 reads FQNEAQ (reference sequence). For the CDR3, the DNA is TGTGCCAGCAGCTTATGGAGCGGGAAGGTTGTAGATACGCAGTATTTT. It translates to CASSLWSGKVVDTQYF.

V and J are TRBV7-2 and TRBJ2-5, with TRBD1 matching over 9 bases. Germline trimming cut 1 base from V and 2 bases from J; bases unmatched to any gene: 8. This CDR3 has 17 residues. In germline, CDR1 is SGHTA, CDR2 FQGNSA. The CDR3: CASSLVPGTGSQETQYF. The CDR3 region has the DNA TGTGCCAGCAGCTTAGTTCCAGGGACAGGGTCGCAAGAGACCCAGTACTTC.

Only a few counts were recorded for this clonotype. The J gene is TRBJ2-7, the V gene TRBV7-9; 9 nucleotides agree with TRBD1. The CDR3 sequence is 15 residues long. V shed 3 bases and J 2 bases; nucleotides not matched to a gene: 5. Germline CDR1 reads SEHNR; CDR2 reads FQNEAQ (reference sequence). This CDR3 is CASSFSTGGTYEQYF. CDR3 in DNA: TGTGCCAGCAGCTTTTCGACAGGGGGTACCTACGAGCAGTACTTC.

This clonotype was observed a few times. The rearrangement uses TRBV7-9 and TRBJ2-7; the match to TRBD2 covers 10 bases. This CDR3 is 14 amino acids long. The germline V gene encodes CDR1 SEHNR and CDR2 FQNEAQ (reference sequence). The V segment lost 5 bases and the J segment 5 bases; nucleotides outside the gene matches: 6. CDR3 sequence (DNA): TGTGCCAGCAGCCCCCTAGCGGGAGTCGACGAGCAGTACTTC. This codes for CASSPLAGVDEQYF.

The table lists this clonotype with a few counts. V and J are TRBV12-3 or TRBV12-4 and TRBJ2-3, with 9 positions matching TRBD1. This CDR3 region has 16 residues. V shed 7 bases, J shed 14 bases, and the junction held 22 bases outside the gene matches. The CDR3 DNA sequence: TGTGCCAGCACCCCAAACAGGGGGCGCCTCCACAGATACGCGTATTTT. Residues: CASTPNRGRLHRYAYF.

Only a few counts were recorded for this clonotype. J is TRBJ2-1 and V is TRBV4-1; no clear D. This CDR3 has 16 residues. Germline V gives CDR1 MGHRA, CDR2 YSYEKL. Trimming took 3 bases from V and 0 from J, leaving 12 bases between them. CDR3 bases: TGCGCCAGCAGCCACCCGACAATGTTCTCCTACAATGAGCAGTTCTTC. This translates into CASSHPTMFSYNEQFF.

This clonotype was observed a few times. The chain recombines TRBV20-1 with TRBJ2-5, with D possibly being TRBD1 (6 bases). The end of the DNA fits TRBJ2-7 better, so the J call may be wrong. The CDR3 has 14 amino acids. CDR1 and CDR2 (germline): DFQATT, SNEGSKA (reference sequence). As DNA, the CDR3 is TGCAGTGCTAGCGAAGGGGGTTTGGGCAGCGAGCAGTACTTC. Amino acid sequence: CSASEGGLGSEQYF.

The chain recombines TRBV2 with TRBJ2-5; 10 nucleotides line up with TRBD2. There are 17 residues in the CDR3. V gave up 5 bases and J gave up 11 bases; unmatched junction bases: 20. The germline CDR1 and CDR2 sequences are SNHLY and FYNNEI. This chain's CDR3 is CASSKPTQLAGSYEQYF. CDR3 nucleotides: TGTGCCAGCAGTAAGCCCACTCAACTAGCGGGATCGTATGAGCAGTACTTC.

This clonotype has more than one count but fewer than ten. The gene calls are TRBV7-2 and TRBJ2-5; D is tentatively TRBD1 or TRBD2 (6 bases each). Trimming shortened V by 2 bases and J by 6 bases, and 16 bases separated the two germline ends. The CDR3 consists of 15 residues. Germline lookup yields CDR1 SGHTA and CDR2 FQGNSA. CDR3 amino acids: CASSLITGGLKTQYF. The CDR3 DNA reads as TGTGCCAGCAGCTTAATCACCGGGGGCCTAAAGACCCAGTACTTC.

The sample holds a few counts of this clonotype. The chain couples TRBV27 to TRBJ2-7, with 9 bases fitting TRBD1. J lost 4 bases, V lost 6 bases, and 10 bases had no gene match. Germline CDR1 reads MNHEY; CDR2 reads SMNVEV (reference sequence). The CDR3 runs to 15 residues. CDR3 in DNA: TGTGCCAGCAGAGTTCTCCGGGACAGGGTGTACGAGCAGTACTTC. Translated: CASRVLRDRVYEQYF.

This clonotype appeared once. CDR3 amino acids: CASRGTSGKYNEQFF. Written as DNA, the CDR3 is TGTGCCAGTAGAGGGACTAGCGGGAAGTACAATGAGCAGTTCTTC. The chain links TRBV19 to TRBJ2-1, with 13 positions matching TRBD2. V lost 6 bases, J lost 4 bases, and 3 bases stayed unmatched. Germline loops: CDR1 LNHDA, CDR2 SQIVND (reference sequence). The CDR3 sequence is 15 residues long.

V usage is TRBV28 and J usage is TRBJ2-3; a possible D gene is TRBD1 (6 bases). CDR1 MDHEN and CDR2 SYDVKM come from the germline V gene. The length of the CDR3 is 15 residues. The V and J ends lost 6 bases and 0 bases respectively, with 13 bases between them. The CDR3 nucleotides are TGTGCCAGCAGCAAGACAGGCGACAGCACAGATACGCAGTATTTT. Translated, it gives CASSKTGDSTDTQYF.

V and J are TRBV4-1 and TRBJ2-7; D might be TRBD2 (6 bases). Germline CDR1 and CDR2: MGHRA and YSYEKL. The ends were cut back, 3 bases at V and 0 bases at J, with 15 bases in the middle. This CDR3 spans 16 amino acids. CDR3 nucleotides: TGCGCCAGCAGCCATGGGCCGGGACTGGACTCCTACGAGCAGTACTTC. Its translation: CASSHGPGLDSYEQYF.

The gene calls are TRBV5-1 and TRBJ2-1; 12 bases fit TRBD2. Per the germline V gene, CDR1 is SGHRS and CDR2 is YFSETQ. The CDR3 sequence is 15 residues long. Trimming removed 3 bases from V and 8 bases from J; junction bases left unmatched: 6. The CDR3 protein is CASSSRLAGAYEQFF. The CDR3 nucleotides read TGCGCCAGCAGCTCCCGACTAGCGGGAGCCTATGAGCAGTTCTTC.

The rearrangement links TRBV5-1 to TRBJ2-5, with D possibly TRBD1 on 6 matching bases. Matching the DNA end better, TRBJ2-7 makes the J call doubtful. This CDR3 region has 16 residues. CDR1 and CDR2 (germline): SGHRS, YFSETQ. The CDR3 DNA follows: TGCGCCAGCAGCTTGGCGGGACACCACCAGATTTACGAGCAGTACTTC. As protein: CASSLAGHHQIYEQYF.

A single count supports this clonotype. This rearrangement joins TRBV5-4 to TRBJ1-2; TRBD1 matches at 9 bases. The CDR3 has 15 residues. CDR1 is SGHNT and CDR2 is YYREEE in the germline V gene (reference sequence). The V gene end was trimmed by 3 bases and the J gene end by 8 bases; junction bases not matched to a gene: 11. The CDR3 DNA follows: TGTGCCAGCAGCTACCCCGGGACAGGGAAGTCCGGCTACACCTTC. Residues: CASSYPGTGKSGYTF. The whole variable domain, remainder taken from reference TRBV5-4 and TRBJ1-2, is ETGVTQSPTHLIKTRGQQVTLRCSSQSGHNTVSWYQQALGQGPQFIFQYYREEENGRGNFPPRFSGLQFPNYSSELNVNALELDDSALYLCASSYPGTGKSGYTFGSGTRLTVV.

This clonotype was observed a few times. V gene TRBV29-1 combines with J gene TRBJ1-2; no definite D call. The CDR3 is 11 residues long. Germline CDR1 SQVTM, CDR2 ANQGSEA. V lost 6 bases, J lost 4 bases, and 9 bases lay in between. This CDR3 is CSVGIGYGYTF. The CDR3, as DNA: TGCAGCGTAGGCATAGGCTATGGCTACACCTTC.

The chain carries TRBV6-5 and TRBJ2-1, with D unresolved. The CDR3 totals 14 residues. V dropped 7 bases and J dropped 7 bases, with 17 bases sitting between them. The germline V gene encodes CDR1 MNHEY and CDR2 SVGAGI. Written as DNA, the CDR3 is TGTGCCAGCATTGCCCCCACTGGACGTAATGAGCAGTTCTTC. Translating gives CASIAPTGRNEQFF.

The chain carries TRBV14 and TRBJ2-4, with 7 bases lining up with TRBD2. The J call may be in error: the DNA end matches TRBJ2-7 better. CDR1 and CDR2 from the germline V gene are SGHDN and FVKESK. This CDR3 is built from 14 residues. The CDR3 spells CASSQPSGTYEQYF. DNA for the CDR3: TGTGCCAGCAGCCAGCCTAGCGGAACCTACGAGCAGTACTTC.

The V and J genes are TRBV24-1 and TRBJ2-1; no firm D call. Germline-derived CDR1 and CDR2 are KGHDR and SFDVKD. The CDR3 consists of 16 residues. V dropped 0 bases and J dropped 2 bases, with 10 bases sitting between them. The CDR3: CATSDLTSATYNEQFF. CDR3 DNA: TGTGCCACCAGTGATTTGACCAGCGCCACCTACAATGAGCAGTTCTTC.

This clonotype was counted once. The chain joins TRBV9 to TRBJ2-1; TRBD2 aligns across 13 bases. This CDR3 has 21 amino acids. Germline V gene sequence: CDR1 SGDLS, CDR2 YYNGEE. J was trimmed by 0 bases and V by 4 bases; bases with no gene match: 16. This CDR3 reads CASSPAGLAGPEGTSYNEQFF. The CDR3 nucleotides are TGTGCCAGCAGCCCGGCGGGACTAGCGGGACCCGAGGGCACCTCCTACAATGAGCAGTTCTTC.